The rows below give T cell receptor beta chains drawn from one sample of a study of blood T cell repertoires in COVID-19. TCRdb's table, derived via immunoSEQ multiplex PCR, lists solely in-frame clones and lacks some. Of around 250,000 clones listed, 80% to 90% are singletons. The sequencing input was PBMCs or T cells enriched from blood (not recorded which). All receptors come from a young man with acute COVID-19. Both conserved end residues are part of each CDR3. A D gene is named only where the DNA matches it firmly. Rows give clone size only sometimes, using once, few, many, or a class for an expanded clone.

clone_size: -; d_call: TRBD1; v_call: TRBV25-1; j_call: TRBJ2-1; cdr3_aa: CASRRGQGGYNEQFF; cdr3_nt: TGTGCCAGCAGGAGGGGACAGGGCGGATACAATGAGCAGTTCTTC
clone_size: -; d_call: TRBD2; v_call: TRBV19; j_call: TRBJ2-1; cdr3_aa: CASSTRENYNEQFF; cdr3_nt: TGTGCCAGTAGTACGCGGGAGAACTACAATGAGCAGTTCTTC
clone_size: -; d_call: -; v_call: TRBV7-9; j_call: TRBJ1-2; cdr3_aa: CASSRRGGDGYTF; cdr3_nt: TGTGCCAGCAGCCGCAGGGGTGGAGATGGCTACACCTTC
clone_size: -; d_call: -; v_call: TRBV6-5; j_call: TRBJ2-4; cdr3_aa: CASNPRFGIQYF; cdr3_nt: TGTGCCAGCAACCCCCGGTTTGGCATTCAGTACTTC
clone_size: -; d_call: TRBD2; v_call: TRBV5-8; j_call: TRBJ2-1; cdr3_aa: CASSSRTREAGAWFF; cdr3_nt: TGTGCCAGCAGCTCCAGAACTCGGGAGGCCGGCGCGTGGTTCTTC
clone_size: -; d_call: -; v_call: TRBV3-1/TRBV3-2; j_call: TRBJ1-4; cdr3_aa: CASSQFEEKLFF; cdr3_nt: TGTGCCAGCAGCCAGTTTGAGGAAAAACTGTTTTTT
clone_size: -; d_call: -; v_call: TRBV7-8; j_call: TRBJ2-5; cdr3_aa: CASSSGGWYQETQYF; cdr3_nt: TGTGCCAGCAGCTCAGGTGGATGGTACCAAGAGACCCAGTACTTC
clone_size: -; d_call: -; v_call: TRBV5-1; j_call: TRBJ2-5; cdr3_aa: CASSFRDTQETQYF; cdr3_nt: TGCGCCAGCAGCTTCCGGGACACACAAGAGACCCAGTACTTC
clone_size: -; d_call: -; v_call: TRBV5-1; j_call: TRBJ2-2; cdr3_aa: CASSYKQGSGTGELFF; cdr3_nt: TGCGCCAGCAGCTACAAACAGGGTTCAGGCACCGGGGAGCTGTTTTTT
clone_size: -; d_call: -; v_call: TRBV7-2; j_call: TRBJ1-3; cdr3_aa: CASSLLASAGNTIYF; cdr3_nt: TGTGCCAGCAGCTTATTAGCGTCTGCGGGAAACACCATATATTTT
clone_size: -; d_call: -; v_call: TRBV5-1; j_call: TRBJ1-4; cdr3_aa: CASSLGQLPLTDEKLFF; cdr3_nt: TGCGCCAGCAGCTTGGGACAGTTGCCTTTAACAGATGAAAAACTGTTTTTT
clone_size: -; d_call: -; v_call: TRBV7-2; j_call: TRBJ1-5; cdr3_aa: CASSEPGAWPQHF; cdr3_nt: TGTGCCAGCAGCGAACCGGGTGCATGGCCCCAGCATTTT
clone_size: -; d_call: -; v_call: TRBV2; j_call: TRBJ2-5; cdr3_aa: CASSENRPRSWETQYF; cdr3_nt: TGTGCCAGCAGTGAAAACAGGCCTCGGTCTTGGGAGACCCAGTACTTC
clone_size: -; d_call: TRBD1; v_call: TRBV7-9; j_call: TRBJ2-3; cdr3_aa: CASSQIDRDWYF; cdr3_nt: TGTGCCAGCAGCCAAATTGACAGGGATTGGTATTTT
clone_size: -; d_call: TRBD1; v_call: TRBV6-6; j_call: TRBJ2-4; cdr3_aa: CASSYSRTGAKNIQYF; cdr3_nt: TGTGCCAGCAGTTACTCCCGGACAGGGGCAAAAAACATTCAGTACTTC
clone_size: -; d_call: TRBD2; v_call: TRBV7-9; j_call: TRBJ2-1; cdr3_aa: CASSPPGLAGGSNEQFF; cdr3_nt: TGTGCCAGCAGCCCCCCTGGACTAGCGGGAGGGTCGAATGAGCAGTTCTTC
clone_size: few; d_call: TRBD2; v_call: TRBV28; j_call: TRBJ2-1; cdr3_aa: CASSLGGTSYNEQFF; cdr3_nt: TGTGCCAGCAGTTTGGGGGGGACCTCCTACAATGAGCAGTTCTTC
clone_size: -; d_call: TRBD1; v_call: TRBV5-4; j_call: TRBJ1-4; cdr3_aa: CASSLGGGGEKLFF; cdr3_nt: TGTGCCAGCAGCTTAGGAGGGGGCGGTGAAAAACTGTTTTTT
clone_size: few; d_call: -; v_call: TRBV6-6; j_call: TRBJ2-1; cdr3_aa: CASTPTGKGGRNEQFF; cdr3_nt: TGTGCCAGCACCCCGACAGGGAAGGGGGGAAGGAATGAGCAGTTCTTC
clone_size: -; d_call: TRBD2; v_call: TRBV3-1/TRBV3-2; j_call: TRBJ2-5; cdr3_aa: CASSQGLAGDGETQYF; cdr3_nt: TGTGCCAGCAGCCAAGGACTAGCGGGGGACGGGGAGACCCAGTACTTC
clone_size: -; d_call: -; v_call: TRBV4-2; j_call: TRBJ1-1; cdr3_aa: CASRGRGRTEAFF; cdr3_nt: TGTGCCAGCAGGGGCAGGGGACGTACTGAAGCTTTCTTT
clone_size: -; d_call: -; v_call: TRBV10-3; j_call: TRBJ2-1; cdr3_aa: CATLGLSEQFF; cdr3_nt: TGTGCCACCCTGGGACTCTCTGAGCAGTTCTTC
clone_size: few; d_call: TRBD1; v_call: TRBV2; j_call: TRBJ1-5; cdr3_aa: CASIIDRGGQPQHF; cdr3_nt: TGTGCCAGCATCATCGACAGGGGCGGGCAGCCCCAGCATTTT
clone_size: -; d_call: TRBD1; v_call: TRBV4-1; j_call: TRBJ1-5; cdr3_aa: CASSQVGQGDRKPQHF; cdr3_nt: TGCGCCAGCAGCCAAGTGGGACAGGGGGACCGGAAGCCCCAGCATTTT
clone_size: -; d_call: -; v_call: TRBV27; j_call: TRBJ1-6; cdr3_aa: CASSSNRVFGNSPLHF; cdr3_nt: TGTGCCAGCAGTTCGAACAGGGTCTTCGGTAATTCACCCCTCCACTTT
clone_size: -; d_call: -; v_call: TRBV6-6; j_call: TRBJ1-2; cdr3_aa: CASSQLENRVPNYGYTF; cdr3_nt: TGTGCCAGCAGTCAACTCGAAAACAGAGTTCCAAACTATGGCTACACCTTC
clone_size: once; d_call: -; v_call: TRBV7-8; j_call: TRBJ2-3; cdr3_aa: CASSLVAVDTQYF; cdr3_nt: TGTGCCAGCAGCTTAGTGGCCGTAGATACGCAGTATTTT
clone_size: -; d_call: TRBD1; v_call: TRBV6-1; j_call: TRBJ1-1; cdr3_aa: CASSEGQGVTEAFF; cdr3_nt: TGTGCCAGCAGTGAAGGGCAGGGGGTCACTGAAGCTTTCTTT
clone_size: -; d_call: TRBD2; v_call: TRBV5-1; j_call: TRBJ2-1; cdr3_aa: CASSLVSGSSYNEQFF; cdr3_nt: TGTGCCAGCAGCTTGGTTAGCGGGAGCTCCTACAATGAGCAGTTCTTC
clone_size: -; d_call: -; v_call: TRBV7-2; j_call: TRBJ2-1; cdr3_aa: CASSLGLEYNEQFF; cdr3_nt: TGTGCCAGCAGCTTAGGACTGGAATACAATGAGCAGTTCTTC
clone_size: once; d_call: -; v_call: TRBV28; j_call: TRBJ1-1; cdr3_aa: CASSLGFEAFF; cdr3_nt: TGTGCCAGCAGTTTAGGCTTTGAAGCTTTCTTT
clone_size: -; d_call: -; v_call: TRBV5-6; j_call: TRBJ2-5; cdr3_aa: CASSLARGTQYF; cdr3_nt: TGTGCCAGCAGCTTGGCGCGGGGGACCCAGTACTTC
clone_size: -; d_call: -; v_call: TRBV5-4; j_call: TRBJ2-6; cdr3_aa: CASSLPGTGANVLTF; cdr3_nt: TGTGCCAGCAGCTTACCGGGGACTGGGGCCAACGTCCTGACTTTC
clone_size: -; d_call: -; v_call: TRBV5-6; j_call: TRBJ1-6; cdr3_aa: CASGLWAGLGSPLHF; cdr3_nt: TGTGCCAGCGGTCTCTGGGCGGGATTAGGTTCACCCCTCCACTTT
clone_size: -; d_call: -; v_call: TRBV4-2; j_call: TRBJ1-3; cdr3_aa: CASSQERQADSGNTIYF; cdr3_nt: TGTGCCAGCAGCCAAGAGCGACAGGCTGATTCTGGAAACACCATATATTTT
clone_size: few; d_call: TRBD2; v_call: TRBV4-1; j_call: TRBJ2-1; cdr3_aa: CASSQPKGGTSGSNEQFF; cdr3_nt: TGCGCCAGCAGCCAACCCAAGGGGGGGACTAGCGGGAGTAATGAGCAGTTCTTC